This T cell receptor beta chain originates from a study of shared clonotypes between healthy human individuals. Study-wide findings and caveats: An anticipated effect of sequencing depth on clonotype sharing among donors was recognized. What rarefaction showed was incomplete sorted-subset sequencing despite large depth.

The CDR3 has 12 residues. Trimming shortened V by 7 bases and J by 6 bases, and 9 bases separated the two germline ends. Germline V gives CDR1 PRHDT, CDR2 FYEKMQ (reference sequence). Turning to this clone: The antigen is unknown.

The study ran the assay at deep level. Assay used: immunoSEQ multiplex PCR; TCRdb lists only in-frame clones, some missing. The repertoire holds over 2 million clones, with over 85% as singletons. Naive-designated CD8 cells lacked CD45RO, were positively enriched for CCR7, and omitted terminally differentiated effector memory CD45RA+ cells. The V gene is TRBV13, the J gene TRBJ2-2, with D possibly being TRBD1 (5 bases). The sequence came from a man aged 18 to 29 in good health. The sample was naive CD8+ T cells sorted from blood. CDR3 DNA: TGTGCCAGCACCCAGGGATCCGGGGAGCTGTTTTTT. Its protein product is CASTQGSGELFF.